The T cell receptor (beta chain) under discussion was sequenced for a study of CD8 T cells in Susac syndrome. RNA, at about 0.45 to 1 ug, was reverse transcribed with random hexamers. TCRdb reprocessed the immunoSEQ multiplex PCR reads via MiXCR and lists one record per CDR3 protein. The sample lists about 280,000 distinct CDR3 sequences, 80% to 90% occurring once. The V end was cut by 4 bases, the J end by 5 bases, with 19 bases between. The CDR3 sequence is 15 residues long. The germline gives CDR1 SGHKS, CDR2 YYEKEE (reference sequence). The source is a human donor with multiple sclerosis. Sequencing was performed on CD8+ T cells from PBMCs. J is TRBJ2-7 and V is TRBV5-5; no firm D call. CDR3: CASSPEASRVDEQYF. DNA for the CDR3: TGTGCCAGCAGCCCCGAGGCGTCGAGAGTTGACGAGCAGTACTTC.